These 22 T cell receptor beta chains originate from one sample sequenced in a study of Tregs in tolerant kidney transplant recipients. Data came from immunoSEQ multiplex PCR; TCRdb stores just in-frame clones and leaves some out. The sample has more than 60,000 clones, less than 90% seen once. The source material was CD4+ T cells from blood, sampled before the transplant. These receptors came from a human donor who received a combined kidney and bone marrow transplant.

J is TRBJ1-3 and V is TRBV5-8; D unresolved. Trimming cost V 4 bases and J 4 bases, with 12 bases left between them. The CDR3 extends over 14 amino acids. Germline V lookup: CDR1 SGHTS, CDR2 YDEGEE. CDR3 DNA sequence: TGTGCCAGCAGCATGACGCCCGGGGGAAACACCATATATTTT. Translating it yields CASSMTPGGNTIYF.

This clone was seen more than once but under ten times. The chain employs TRBV5-1 and TRBJ2-7; D possibly corresponds to TRBD1 (6 bases). The ends were cut back, 4 bases at V and 1 base at J, with 6 bases in the middle. CDR3 length: 12 residues. Germline V gene sequence: CDR1 SGHRS, CDR2 YFSETQ. CDR3 DNA: TGCGCCAGCAGCACAGGGTCCTACGAGCAGTACTTC. Residues: CASSTGSYEQYF.

The chain recombines TRBV6-5 with TRBJ2-1, with TRBD2 matching 7 bases. V shed 4 bases and J 5 bases; nucleotides not matched to a gene: 11. Germline V gene sequence: CDR1 MNHEY, CDR2 SVGAGI. The CDR3 sequence is 16 residues long. In nucleotides, the CDR3 is TGTGCCAGCAGTTTTACGGGGGAGGGCCGAGACAATGAGCAGTTCTTC. Its protein is CASSFTGEGRDNEQFF.

This chain links TRBV5-6 with TRBJ1-3; no clear D gene. V lost 1 base, J lost 8 bases, and 10 bases lay in between. CDR3 length equals 13 residues. Germline-derived CDR1 and CDR2 are SGHDT and YYEEEE. The CDR3 loop is CASSLRSGDTIYF. In nucleotides, the CDR3 is TGTGCCAGCAGCTTGCGGAGCGGGGACACCATATATTTT.

This chain links TRBV28 with TRBJ1-5; no reliable D call. CDR3 length equals 15 residues. Trimming shortened V by 2 bases and J by 10 bases, and 18 bases separated the two germline ends. CDR1 and CDR2 from the germline V gene are MDHEN and SYDVKM. The CDR3 loop is CASSLGQGGTSPQHF. The CDR3 nucleotides read TGTGCCAGCAGTTTAGGGCAAGGTGGTACCAGCCCCCAGCATTTT.

This chain uses TRBV19 with TRBJ2-3, with TRBD1 identical over 9 bases. Germline CDR1 and CDR2: LNHDA and SQIVND (reference sequence). The CDR3 contains 15 residues. V gave up 9 bases and J gave up 4 bases; unmatched junction bases: 11. The CDR3 protein is CASSDRGGFADTQYF. CDR3 bases: TGTGCCAGCTCCGACAGGGGGGGTTTCGCAGATACGCAGTATTTT.

The gene calls are TRBV6-5 and TRBJ2-7; 9 nucleotides agree with TRBD1. The germline gives CDR1 MNHEY, CDR2 SVGAGI. V lost 2 bases and J lost 5; bases outside the gene matches: 4. The CDR3 is made up of 14 amino acids. CDR3 coding DNA: TGTGCCAGCAGTTACGGACAGGGGATCCACGAGCAGTACTTC. Translated, it gives CASSYGQGIHEQYF.

V and J are TRBV6-5 and TRBJ2-6; tentatively, D is TRBD2 (6 bases). The CDR3 contains 15 residues. V gave up 6 bases and J gave up 2 bases, with 11 bases separating them. Germline values: CDR1 MNHEY, CDR2 SVGAGI. This CDR3 reads CASSNGGAGANVLTF. CDR3 DNA: TGTGCCAGCAGCAACGGAGGGGCTGGGGCCAACGTCCTGACTTTC.

On this clone: This sample also contains other DNA sequences that code for the same CDR3. The chain is built from TRBV11-2 and TRBJ2-1, with 10 bases identical to TRBD2. The length of the CDR3 is 15 residues. Germline-derived CDR1 and CDR2 are SGHAT and FQNNGV. V was clipped by 2 bases and J by 4 bases; unmatched bases: 2. CDR3 sequence reads: CASSLTSGTYNEQFF. In DNA form, the CDR3 reads TGTGCCAGCAGCTTAACTAGCGGGACATACAATGAGCAGTTCTTC.

The CDR3 DNA reads TGTGCCAGCAGTTTCCTAGCAAGCAAGTACGAGCAGTACTTC. The encoded protein is CASSFLASKYEQYF. The chain uses TRBV6-5 and TRBJ2-7, with a weak D call TRBD2 (5 bases). In germline, CDR1 is MNHEY, CDR2 SVGAGI. V was trimmed by 4 bases and J by 4 bases, leaving 14 bases between them. This CDR3 region has 14 residues.

The chain is built from TRBV10-3 and TRBJ2-2; 7 bases align to TRBD1. This CDR3 has 14 amino acids. Germline V gives CDR1 ENHRY, CDR2 SYGVKD. The junction had 11 bases not matched to a gene; V was cut back by 11 bases and J by 5 bases. CDR3 nucleotides: TGTGCCTCAGTAGGGGGCGCGGGTACCGGGGAGCTGTTTTTT. It is translated as CASVGGAGTGELFF.

A few counts support this clone. The chain has TRBV6-1 and TRBJ1-5; no clear D gene. Germline lookup yields CDR1 MNHNS and CDR2 SASEGT. The V end lost 3 bases, the J end lost 5 bases, and 5 bases lay between the germline ends. The CDR3 spans 12 residues. The CDR3 nucleotides are TGTGCCAGCAGTGATCAGGATCAGCCCCAGCATTTT. This gives the protein CASSDQDQPQHF.

The CDR3 loop reads CASSLGGGSSGNTIYF. CDR3 bases: TGCGCCAGCAGCTTGGGAGGAGGAAGCTCTGGAAACACCATATATTTT. V gene TRBV5-1 combines with J gene TRBJ1-3; D uncertain. The CDR3 totals 16 residues. Germline V gene lookup returns CDR1 SGHRS and CDR2 YFSETQ. V lost 0 bases and J lost 0, with 10 bases in between.

This rearrangement joins TRBV2 to TRBJ2-7; 9 bases align to TRBD1. CDR3 length: 13 amino acids. The V gene's germline CDR1 is SNHLY and CDR2 FYNNEI. With 9 bases clipped from V and 2 bases from J, the junction kept 5 bases outside the gene matches. In DNA form, the CDR3 reads TGTGCCAGTGGGGACAGGGTAACCTACGAGCAGTACTTC. Translated: CASGDRVTYEQYF.

CDR3 bases: TGTGCCAGCAGCTTAAACTTAGGACAGGGATGGTCCAATCAGCCCCAGCATTTT. It is translated as CASSLNLGQGWSNQPQHF. This chain links TRBV5-5 with TRBJ1-5; TRBD1 agrees at 8 bases. CDR3 length: 18 residues. Germline V gene sequence: CDR1 SGHKS, CDR2 YYEKEE (reference sequence). V lost 2 bases, J lost 3 bases, and 13 bases stayed unmatched.

The chain has TRBV30 and TRBJ2-1, with unresolved D. V was trimmed by 2 bases and J by 10 bases, leaving 9 bases between them. The germline V gene encodes CDR1 GTSNPN and CDR2 SVGIG (reference sequence). This CDR3 has 11 residues. The CDR3 sequence: CAWSRATEQFF. The CDR3 nucleotides are TGTGCCTGGAGTCGAGCGACCGAGCAGTTCTTC.

The chain combines TRBV4-1 with TRBJ2-5; D is unresolved. The germline gives CDR1 MGHRA, CDR2 YSYEKL. Trimming took 6 bases from V and 0 from J, leaving 8 bases between them. The CDR3 loop spans 13 amino acids. CDR3 nucleotide sequence: TGCGCCAGCAGTCTGCGGTACCAAGAGACCCAGTACTTC. Its protein product is CASSLRYQETQYF.

V is TRBV18 and J is TRBJ1-2; no reliable D call. The CDR3 totals 13 residues. Germline CDR1 KGHSH, CDR2 LQKENI. The V gene lost 6 bases and the J gene lost 6 bases, with 14 bases spanning the gap. CDR3 in amino acids: CASSPRPTDGYTF. CDR3 in DNA: TGTGCCAGCTCCCCCAGACCAACAGATGGCTACACCTTC.

CDR3 sequence (DNA): TGTGCCAGTAGGCCGACAGGGGTACTTCCAGATACGCAGTATTTT. Amino acids: CASRPTGVLPDTQYF. The gene calls are TRBV28 and TRBJ2-3; 8 nucleotides match TRBD1. CDR3 length: 15 residues. Germline assignment: CDR1 MDHEN and CDR2 SYDVKM. Trimming cost V 9 bases and J 4 bases; bases outside gene matches: 12.

In DNA, the CDR3 is TGTGCCAGCAGCCCCGGGGTAGCGGGAGGGCCTAGGTACAATGAGCAGTTCTTC. This encodes CASSPGVAGGPRYNEQFF. The chain joins TRBV11-3 to TRBJ2-1, with 11 bases aligning to TRBD2. This CDR3 comprises 18 residues. J gave up 4 bases and V 5 bases, and 13 bases lay outside the gene matches. CDR1 and CDR2 (germline): SGHNT, YENEEA. The full variable domain, with the rest looked up from reference TRBV11-3 and TRBJ2-1, is EAGVVQSPRYKIIEKKQPVAFWCNPISGHNTLYWYLQNLGQGPELLIRYENEEAVDDSQLPKDRFSAERLKGVDSTLKIQPAELGDSAVYLCASSPGVAGGPRYNEQFFGPGTRLTVL.

V and J are TRBV5-5 and TRBJ1-5; the D gene is possibly TRBD1 (5 bases). The V end was cut by 0 bases, the J end by 7 bases, with 14 bases between. The germline gives CDR1 SGHKS, CDR2 YYEKEE (reference sequence). The CDR3 contains 15 residues. Written as DNA, the CDR3 is TGTGCCAGCAGCTTGGTACAACAGGCGGGGCAGCCCCAGCATTTT. Protein: CASSLVQQAGQPQHF.

The chain uses TRBV5-1 and TRBJ2-5; 7 bases agree with TRBD2. The CDR3 is 13 amino acids. V was pared by 2 bases and J by 4 bases, with 2 bases of the junction left unmatched. Germline V gene data show CDR1 as SGHRS and CDR2 as YFSETQ. CDR3 amino acids: CASSLGGGETQYF. CDR3 DNA: TGCGCCAGCAGCTTAGGCGGGGGAGAGACCCAGTACTTC.